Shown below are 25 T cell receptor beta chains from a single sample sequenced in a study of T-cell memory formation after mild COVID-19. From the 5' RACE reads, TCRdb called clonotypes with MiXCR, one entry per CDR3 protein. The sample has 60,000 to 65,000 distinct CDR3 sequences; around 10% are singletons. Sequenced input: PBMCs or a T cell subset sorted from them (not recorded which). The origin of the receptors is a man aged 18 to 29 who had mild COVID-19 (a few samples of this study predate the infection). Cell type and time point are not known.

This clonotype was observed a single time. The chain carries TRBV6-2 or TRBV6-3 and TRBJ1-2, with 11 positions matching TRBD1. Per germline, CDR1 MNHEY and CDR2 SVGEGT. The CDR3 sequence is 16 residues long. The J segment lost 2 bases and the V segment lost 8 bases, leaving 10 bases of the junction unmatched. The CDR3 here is CASDGQGAARNYGYTF. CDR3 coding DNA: TGTGCCAGCGACGGACAGGGGGCTGCAAGGAACTATGGCTACACCTTC.

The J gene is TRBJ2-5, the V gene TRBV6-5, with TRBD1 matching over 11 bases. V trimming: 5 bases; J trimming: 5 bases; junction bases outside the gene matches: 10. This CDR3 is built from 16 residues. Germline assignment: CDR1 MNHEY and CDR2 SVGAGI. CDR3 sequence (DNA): TGTGCCAGCAGTACCTTAGGACAGGGGGCATGGGAGACCCAGTACTTC. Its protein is CASSTLGQGAWETQYF.

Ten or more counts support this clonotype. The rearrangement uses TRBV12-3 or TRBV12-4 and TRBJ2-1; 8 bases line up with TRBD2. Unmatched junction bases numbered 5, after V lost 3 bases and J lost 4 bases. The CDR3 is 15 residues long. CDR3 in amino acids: CASSLPSGSYNEQFF. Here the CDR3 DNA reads TGTGCCAGCAGTTTGCCTAGCGGGTCATACAATGAGCAGTTCTTC.

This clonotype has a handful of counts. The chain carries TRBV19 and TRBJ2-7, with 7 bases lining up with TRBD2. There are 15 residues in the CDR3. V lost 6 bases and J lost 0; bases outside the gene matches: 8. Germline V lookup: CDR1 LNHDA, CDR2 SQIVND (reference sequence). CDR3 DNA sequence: TGTGCCAGTAGGGCGAAGGGACTAAACTCCTACGAGCAGTACTTC. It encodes CASRAKGLNSYEQYF.

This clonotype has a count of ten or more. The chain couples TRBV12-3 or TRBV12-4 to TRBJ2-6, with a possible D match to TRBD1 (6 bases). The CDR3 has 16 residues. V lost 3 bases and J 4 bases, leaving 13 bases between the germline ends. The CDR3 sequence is CASSFFGGRGANVLTF. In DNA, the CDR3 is TGTGCCAGCAGTTTCTTTGGGGGCAGGGGGGCCAACGTCCTGACTTTC.

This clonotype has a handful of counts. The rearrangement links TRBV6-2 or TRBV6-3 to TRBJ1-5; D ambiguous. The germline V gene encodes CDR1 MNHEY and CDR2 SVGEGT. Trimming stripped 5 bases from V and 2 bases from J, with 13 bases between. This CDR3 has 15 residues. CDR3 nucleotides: TGTGCCAGCAGTATGCGGGGTGTGGGCAATCAGCCCCAGCATTTT. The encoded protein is CASSMRGVGNQPQHF.

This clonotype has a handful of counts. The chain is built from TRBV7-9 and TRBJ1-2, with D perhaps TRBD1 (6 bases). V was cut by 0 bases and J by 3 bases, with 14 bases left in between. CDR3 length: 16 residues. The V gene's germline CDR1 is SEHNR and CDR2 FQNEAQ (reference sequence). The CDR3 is CASSLARRGRHYGYTF. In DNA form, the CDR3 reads TGTGCCAGCAGCTTAGCCCGCAGGGGTCGGCACTATGGCTACACCTTC.

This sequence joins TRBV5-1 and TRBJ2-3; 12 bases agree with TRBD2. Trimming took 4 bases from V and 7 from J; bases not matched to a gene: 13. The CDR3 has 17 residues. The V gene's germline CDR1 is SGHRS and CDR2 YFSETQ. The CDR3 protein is CASSPEGLAGGRNTQYF. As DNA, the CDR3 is TGCGCCAGCAGCCCGGAGGGGCTAGCGGGGGGGCGCAATACGCAGTATTTT.

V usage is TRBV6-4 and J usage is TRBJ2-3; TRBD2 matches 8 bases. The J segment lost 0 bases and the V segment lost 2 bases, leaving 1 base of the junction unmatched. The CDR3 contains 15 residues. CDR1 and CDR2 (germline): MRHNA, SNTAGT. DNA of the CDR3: TGTGCCAGCAGTGACGGACTAGCTAGCACAGATACGCAGTATTTT. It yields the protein CASSDGLASTDTQYF.

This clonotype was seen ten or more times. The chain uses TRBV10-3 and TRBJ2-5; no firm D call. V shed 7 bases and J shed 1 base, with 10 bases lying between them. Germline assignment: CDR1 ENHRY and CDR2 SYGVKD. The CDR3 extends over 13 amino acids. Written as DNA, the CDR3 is TGTGCCATCAAGCTAGAACCCCAAGAGACCCAGTACTTC. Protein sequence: CAIKLEPQETQYF.

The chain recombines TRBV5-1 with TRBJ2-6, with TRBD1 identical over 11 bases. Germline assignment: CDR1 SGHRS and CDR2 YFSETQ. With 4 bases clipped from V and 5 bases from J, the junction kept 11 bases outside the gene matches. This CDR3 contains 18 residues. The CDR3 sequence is CASSPDRGPAFWANVLTF. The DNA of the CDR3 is TGCGCCAGCAGCCCGGACAGGGGGCCTGCTTTCTGGGCCAACGTCCTGACTTTC. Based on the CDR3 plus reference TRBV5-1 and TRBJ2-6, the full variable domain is KAGVTQTPRYLIKTRGQQVTLSCSPISGHRSVSWYQQTPGQGLQFLFEYFSETQRNKGNFPGRFSGRQFSNSRSEMNVSTLELGDSALYLCASSPDRGPAFWANVLTFGAGSRLTVL.

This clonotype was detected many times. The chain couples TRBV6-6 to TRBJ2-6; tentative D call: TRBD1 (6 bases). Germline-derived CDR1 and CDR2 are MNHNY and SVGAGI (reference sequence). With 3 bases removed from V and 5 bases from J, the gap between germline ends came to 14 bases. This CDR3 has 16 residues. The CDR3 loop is CASSYPQGIRANVLTF. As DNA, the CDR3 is TGTGCCAGCAGTTATCCCCAGGGGATACGGGCCAACGTCCTGACTTTC.

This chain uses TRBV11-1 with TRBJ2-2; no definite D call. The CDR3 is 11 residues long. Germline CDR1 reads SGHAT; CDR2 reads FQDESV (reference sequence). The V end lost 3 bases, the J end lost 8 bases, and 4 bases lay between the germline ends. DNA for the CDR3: TGTGCCAGCAGCTTTCGGGGGGAGCTGTTTTTT. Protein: CASSFRGELFF.

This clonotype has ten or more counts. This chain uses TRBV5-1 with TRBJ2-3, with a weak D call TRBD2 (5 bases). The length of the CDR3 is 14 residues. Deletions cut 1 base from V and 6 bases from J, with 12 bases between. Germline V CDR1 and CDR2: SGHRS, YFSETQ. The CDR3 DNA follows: TGCGCCAGCAGCTTGCTCCAACTAGTTGATACGCAGTATTTT. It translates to CASSLLQLVDTQYF. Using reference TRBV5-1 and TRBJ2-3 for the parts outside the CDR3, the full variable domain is KAGVTQTPRYLIKTRGQQVTLSCSPISGHRSVSWYQQTPGQGLQFLFEYFSETQRNKGNFPGRFSGRQFSNSRSEMNVSTLELGDSALYLCASSLLQLVDTQYFGPGTRLTVL.

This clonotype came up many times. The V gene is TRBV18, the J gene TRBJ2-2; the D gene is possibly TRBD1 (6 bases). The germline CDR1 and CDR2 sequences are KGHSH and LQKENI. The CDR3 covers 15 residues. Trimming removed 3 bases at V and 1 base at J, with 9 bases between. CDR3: CASSPSGQNTGELFF. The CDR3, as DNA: TGTGCCAGCTCACCCTCGGGACAGAACACCGGGGAGCTGTTTTTT.

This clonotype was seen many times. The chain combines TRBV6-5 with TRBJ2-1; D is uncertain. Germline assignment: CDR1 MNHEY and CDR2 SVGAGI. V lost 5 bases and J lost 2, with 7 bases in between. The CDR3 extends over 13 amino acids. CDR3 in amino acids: CASSLRPYNEQFF. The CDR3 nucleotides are TGTGCCAGCAGTCTCAGGCCCTACAATGAGCAGTTCTTC.

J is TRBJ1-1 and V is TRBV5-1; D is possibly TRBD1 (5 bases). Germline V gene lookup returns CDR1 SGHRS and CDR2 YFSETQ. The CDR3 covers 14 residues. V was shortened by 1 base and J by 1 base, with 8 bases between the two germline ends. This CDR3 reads CASSLSGGNTEAFF. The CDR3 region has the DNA TGCGCCAGCAGCTTGTCCGGGGGGAACACTGAAGCTTTCTTT.

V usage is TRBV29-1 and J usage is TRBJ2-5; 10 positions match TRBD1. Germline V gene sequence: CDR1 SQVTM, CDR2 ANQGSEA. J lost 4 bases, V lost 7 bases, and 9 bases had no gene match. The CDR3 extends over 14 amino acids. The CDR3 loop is CSATGQGDRETQYF. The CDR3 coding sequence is TGCAGCGCCACCGGACAGGGGGATAGAGAGACCCAGTACTTC.

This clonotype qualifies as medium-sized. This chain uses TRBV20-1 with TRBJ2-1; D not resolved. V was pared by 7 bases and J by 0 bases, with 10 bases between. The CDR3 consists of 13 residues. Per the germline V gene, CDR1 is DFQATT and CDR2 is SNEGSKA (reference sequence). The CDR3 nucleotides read TGCAGTGTACCACCTCTCTCCTACAATGAGCAGTTCTTC. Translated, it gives CSVPPLSYNEQFF.

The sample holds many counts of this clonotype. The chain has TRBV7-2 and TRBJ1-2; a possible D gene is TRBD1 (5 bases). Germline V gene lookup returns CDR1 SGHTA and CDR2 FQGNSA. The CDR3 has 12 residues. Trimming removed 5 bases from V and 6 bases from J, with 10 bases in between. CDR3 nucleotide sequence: TGTGCCAGCAGCCGTGACAGAAATGGCTACACCTTC. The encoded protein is CASSRDRNGYTF.

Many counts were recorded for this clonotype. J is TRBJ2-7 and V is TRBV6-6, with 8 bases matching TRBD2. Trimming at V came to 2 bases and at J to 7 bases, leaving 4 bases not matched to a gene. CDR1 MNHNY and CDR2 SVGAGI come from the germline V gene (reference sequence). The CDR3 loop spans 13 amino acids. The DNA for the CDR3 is TGTGCCAGCAGTTACCTTATAGCGGGAGAGCAGTACGTC. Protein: CASSYLIAGEQYV.

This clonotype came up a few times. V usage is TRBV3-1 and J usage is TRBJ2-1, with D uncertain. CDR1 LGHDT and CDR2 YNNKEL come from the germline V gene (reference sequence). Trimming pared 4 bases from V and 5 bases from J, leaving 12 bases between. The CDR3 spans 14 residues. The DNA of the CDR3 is TGTGCCAGCAGCCCATCGCCGGGCGACAATGAGCAGTTCTTC. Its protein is CASSPSPGDNEQFF.

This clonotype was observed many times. The CDR3 protein is CASSPDTSYEQYF. Written as DNA, the CDR3 is TGTGCCAGCAGCCCGGACACATCCTACGAGCAGTACTTC. This chain links TRBV4-2 with TRBJ2-7, with D perhaps TRBD1 (5 bases). The germline V gene encodes CDR1 LGHNA and CDR2 YNFKEQ. V dropped 4 bases and J dropped 1 base, with 8 bases sitting between them. The length of the CDR3 is 13 residues.

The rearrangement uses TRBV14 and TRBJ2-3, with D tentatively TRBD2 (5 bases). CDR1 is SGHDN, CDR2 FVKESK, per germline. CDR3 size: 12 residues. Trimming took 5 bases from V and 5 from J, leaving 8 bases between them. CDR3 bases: TGTGCCAGCAGCTATAGCGTAGATACGCAGTATTTT. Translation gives CASSYSVDTQYF.

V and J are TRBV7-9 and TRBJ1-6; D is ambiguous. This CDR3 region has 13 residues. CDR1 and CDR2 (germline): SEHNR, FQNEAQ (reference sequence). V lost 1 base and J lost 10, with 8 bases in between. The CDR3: CASSLELESPLHF. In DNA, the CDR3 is TGTGCCAGCAGCTTAGAACTAGAATCACCCCTCCACTTT.